This TCR beta chain came from a study of technical replicates of blood from several donors (dated by TCRdb to between 2016 and 2019). The protocol used for the library was the immunoSEQ multiplex PCR assay. This is the immuneACCESS table as TCRdb keeps it, with only in-frame sequences that have V and J called. A part of the clones is gone; compared with another copy, unresolved V genes explain less than half, and the rest is unexplained. The sample table contains about 75,000 clones; only one count was recorded for 97% of them. Of the sample, less than 0.2% is held by the ten largest clones. Including the terminal cysteine and phenylalanine, the CDR3 comprises 13 residues. Kept here is only the CDR3 DNA, which spans 39 bases and is read in frame from base 1. The germline V gene (reference sequence) supplies CDR1 LNHDA and CDR2 SQIVND. At the junction V is shortened by 6 bases and J by 6 bases, with 14 bases in between.

On this clone itself: Its target antigen remains unknown. Base qualities are not recorded, but no much larger clone differs from it by a single base.

The receptor's source is a human donor in good health. The chain employs TRBV19 and TRBJ1-1; D gene: possibly TRBD1, on 6 matching bases. Sequenced sample: T cells isolated from PBMCs. The DNA is TGTGCCAGTAGGCTAATTGACAGGTCTGAAGCTTTCTTT. This is translated as CASRLIDRSEAFF. Supplemented by the reference TRBV19 and TRBJ1-1 proteins around the CDR3, the complete variable domain is DGGITQSPKYLFRKEGQNVTLSCEQNLNHDAMYWYRQDPGQGLRLIYYSQIVNDFQKGDIAEGYSVSREKKESFPLTVTSAQKNPTAFYLCASRLIDRSEAFFGQGTRLTVV.